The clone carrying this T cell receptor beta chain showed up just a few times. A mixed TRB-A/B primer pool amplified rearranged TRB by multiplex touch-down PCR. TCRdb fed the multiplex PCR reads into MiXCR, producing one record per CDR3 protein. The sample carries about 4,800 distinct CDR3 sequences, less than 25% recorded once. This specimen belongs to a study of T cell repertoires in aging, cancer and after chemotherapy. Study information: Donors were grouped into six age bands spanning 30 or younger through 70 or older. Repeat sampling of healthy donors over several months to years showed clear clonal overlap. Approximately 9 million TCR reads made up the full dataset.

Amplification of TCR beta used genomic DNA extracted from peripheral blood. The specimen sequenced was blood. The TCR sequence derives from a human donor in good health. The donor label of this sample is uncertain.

The CDR3 is CATSDARDITGELFF. The CDR3 nucleotides are TGTGCCACCAGTGATGCCAGAGACATAACCGGGGAGCTGTTTTTT. The V call is TRBV24-1, the J call TRBJ2-2; the D is unclear. This CDR3 has 15 amino acids. The V gene lost 3 bases and the J gene lost 5 bases, with 12 bases spanning the gap. CDR1 KGHDR and CDR2 SFDVKD come from the germline V gene.